This TCR beta chain was identified in a study of blood T cell repertoires in COVID-19. Study background: Acute and convalescent COVID-19 samples came from the United States, Italy and Spain.

Trimming at V came to 6 bases and at J to 5 bases, leaving 7 bases not matched to a gene. Germline lookup yields CDR1 GTSNPN and CDR2 SVGIG (reference sequence). The length of the CDR3 is 13 residues. Per the original methods: Reference gene primer amplification yielded estimated nucleated cell counts. TCRdb keeps only in-frame clones here, not all; method: immunoSEQ multiplex PCR. V and J calls and clone size are as listed in that table; D and trimming were resolved from the DNA. This table has more than 200,000 clones, 84% appearing once. The gene calls are TRBV30 and TRBJ1-1, with 9 bases fitting TRBD1. The clonotype originates from a man in his sixties with acute or convalescent COVID-19. The sample was peripheral blood. CDR3 bases: TGTGCCTGTCGGGGGACAGGGAAAACTGAAGCTTTCTTT. Translation gives CACRGTGKTEAFF.